This T cell receptor (beta chain) derives from a study of blood T cell repertoires in COVID-19. Background on the study: Sources were T cells, B-cell-depleted T cells, or PBMCs; the material itself was cDNA or gDNA.

The repertoire was sequenced with immunoSEQ multiplex PCR; TCRdb's copy has only in-frame clones and lacks some. The sample contains a few hundred thousand clones, about 90% of which appear only once. Cohort assignment relied on participant-reported clinical history. Two negative PCRs, clearance, or symptom resolution had been documented for recovered Cohort 3 donors. The source material was PBMCs or T cells enriched from blood (not recorded which). The receptor comes from a man aged 18-30 years who had recovered from COVID-19.

The CDR3 here is CALGGQNYGYTF. CDR3 coding DNA: TGTGCCTTAGGGGGACAGAACTATGGCTACACCTTC. The chain has TRBV30 and TRBJ1-2, with 7 bases identical to TRBD1. The CDR3 length is 12 residues. The germline V gene has CDR1 GTSNPN and CDR2 SVGIG (reference sequence). V shed 7 bases and J 2 bases; nucleotides not matched to a gene: 4.